This T cell receptor (beta chain) originates from a study of OX40 agonist ivuxolimab in advanced cancers. Trimming at V came to 5 bases and at J to 4 bases, leaving 3 bases not matched to a gene. Germline V lookup: CDR1 MNHEY, CDR2 SMNVEV (reference sequence). This CDR3 comprises 13 residues. Repertoires were generated with immunoSEQ multiplex PCR, while TCRdb's copy carries only in-frame clones and drops some. Found here are approximately 90,000 clones, about 90% of them singletons; the top ten hold roughly 8.9%. The genes are TRBV27 and TRBJ2-7; 9 positions agree with TRBD1. The sample consisted of CD4+ or CD8+ T cells sorted from blood, taken in a trial of the OX40 agonist ivuxolimab. The sequence was obtained from an adult with an advanced solid tumor such as melanoma, head and neck, liver or kidney cancer. The chain's CDR3 is CASSRGQGYEQYF. The CDR3 bases are TGTGCCAGCAGTAGGGGACAGGGTTACGAGCAGTACTTC.